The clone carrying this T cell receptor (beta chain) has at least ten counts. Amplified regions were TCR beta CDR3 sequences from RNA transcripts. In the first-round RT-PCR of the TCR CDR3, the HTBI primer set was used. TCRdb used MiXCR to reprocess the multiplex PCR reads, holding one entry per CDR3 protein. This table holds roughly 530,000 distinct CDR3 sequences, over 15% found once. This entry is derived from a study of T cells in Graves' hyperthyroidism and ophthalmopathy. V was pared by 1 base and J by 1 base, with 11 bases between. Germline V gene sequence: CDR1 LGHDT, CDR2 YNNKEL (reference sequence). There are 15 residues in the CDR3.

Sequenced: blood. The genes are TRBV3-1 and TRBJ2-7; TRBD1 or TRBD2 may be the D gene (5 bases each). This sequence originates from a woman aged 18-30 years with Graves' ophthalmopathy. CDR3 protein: CASSQGDAGSYEQYF. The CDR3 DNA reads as TGTGCCAGCAGCCAAGGGGACGCTGGATCCTACGAGCAGTACTTC.